The clone carrying this T cell receptor beta chain was recorded at least ten times. TCR beta CDR3 regions were amplified from RNA transcripts. First-round RT-PCR of the TCR CDR3 relied on the HTBI primer set. TCRdb processed the multiplex PCR reads anew with MiXCR; each CDR3 protein has one entry. The profile shows over 500,000 distinct CDR3 sequences, roughly 18% of them singletons. Each ophthalmopathy patient scored at least 3 on the Clinical Activity Score and at least 4 on NOSPECS grade, with duration under 3 months. Diagnostic decisions used clinical symptoms, serum thyroxine and TRAb, thyroid ultrasound and orbital computed tomography. Roughly 9.1 ml of fresh peripheral blood supplied the PBMCs. The source of the sample is a study of T cells in Graves' hyperthyroidism and ophthalmopathy. Overall study: Peripheral blood draws took place at initial diagnosis, ahead of any treatment.

The CDR3 runs to 18 residues. Germline V gene sequence: CDR1 SGHAT, CDR2 FQNNGV. J lost 1 base, V lost 4 bases, and 8 bases had no gene match. The sequencing sample was made of blood. The chain has TRBV11-2 and TRBJ2-1, with TRBD1 matching over 12 bases. The clonotype originates from a woman younger than 30 with Graves' ophthalmopathy. In DNA form, the CDR3 reads TGTGCCAGCAGCTACGGGACAGGGGGCGTGGGGTCCTACAATGAGCAGTTCTTC. This translates into CASSYGTGGVGSYNEQFF.